This record covers a single T cell receptor (beta chain). The data stem from a study of technical replicates of blood from several donors. Method: immunoSEQ multiplex PCR; TCRdb's copy keeps in-frame clones and lacks some. The sample lists under 100,000 clones, roughly 96% occurring once. Germline assignment: CDR1 MNHEY and CDR2 SMNVEV (reference sequence). The CDR3 is 16 residues long. V dropped 5 bases and J dropped 3; count of bases not matched to a gene: 8. The sequence derives from a human donor in good health. J is TRBJ2-2 and V is TRBV27; TRBD2 matches at 8 bases. The sequenced material came from T cells isolated from PBMCs. The CDR3 here is CASSRSAGEYTGELFF. CDR3 nucleotide sequence: TGTGCCAGCAGTAGATCAGCGGGAGAGTACACCGGGGAGCTGTTTTTT.